These 4 T cell receptor beta chains originate from one sample sequenced in a study of beta chain bispecific antibodies for T cell cancers. Regarding the study as a whole: Normal T cells contributed less of the targeted TRBV signal than the leukemia cells did.

Expansion lasted 2 to 3 days, with either anti-CD3 antibody OKT3 or CD3/CD28 beads. Their recognized antigens are unknown. TCRdb called the 5' RACE reads again in MiXCR, with one record for every CDR3 protein. The data contain some 17,000 distinct CDR3 sequences, 2% to 2.5% of them seen just once; the ten biggest clones take up 6.9%. The sample taken for sequencing was healthy donor T cells cultured with leukemia cells. These receptors were collected from a human donor in good health. Some clones in this sample may be carry-over from other donors' samples.

This clonotype was counted ten times or more. The V gene is TRBV4-1, the J gene TRBJ1-1; D gene unclear. The CDR3 sequence is 16 residues long. Germline-derived CDR1 and CDR2 are MGHRA and YSYEKL. The V gene lost 1 base and the J gene lost 6 bases, with 18 bases spanning the gap. As DNA, the CDR3 is TGCGCCAGCAGCCAAGCAGGATGGGAGGGCGCCGCTGAAGCTTTCTTT. Its translation: CASSQAGWEGAAEAFF.

This clonotype was detected many times. V is TRBV5-1 and J is TRBJ2-5; 7 bases map to TRBD2. With 0 bases clipped from V and 3 bases from J, the junction kept 5 bases outside the gene matches. The CDR3 spans 15 residues. CDR1 SGHRS and CDR2 YFSETQ come from the germline V gene. This CDR3 reads CASSLAGRGEETQYF. The CDR3 nucleotides are TGCGCCAGCAGCTTGGCCGGACGGGGGGAAGAGACCCAGTACTTC.

The sample holds many counts of this clonotype. The rearrangement uses TRBV5-1 and TRBJ1-4; D gene uncertain. Germline-derived CDR1 and CDR2 are SGHRS and YFSETQ. This CDR3 has 15 residues. V was pared by 0 bases and J by 4 bases, with 10 bases between. CDR3 nucleotides: TGCGCCAGCAGCTTGGGACCGGAGTTTAATGAAAAACTGTTTTTT. As protein: CASSLGPEFNEKLFF.

This clonotype was detected many times. The chain is built from TRBV20-1 and TRBJ2-3, with 7 bases matching TRBD1. This CDR3 has 14 amino acids. V lost 6 bases and J lost 2; bases outside the gene matches: 8. Germline CDR1 and CDR2: DFQATT and SNEGSKA (reference sequence). The CDR3: CSANGQDPTDTQYF. The CDR3 DNA reads as TGCAGTGCAAACGGACAGGACCCCACAGATACGCAGTATTTT.